This TCR beta chain stems from a study of blood T cell repertoires in COVID-19. Germline-derived CDR1 and CDR2 are SGHNT and YYREEE (reference sequence). This CDR3 region has 15 residues. V lost 1 base to trimming and J lost 11 bases; unmatched junction nucleotides: 9. Profiling relied on immunoSEQ multiplex PCR, and the TCRdb table lists in-frame clones only, not all of them. This sample has fewer than 300,000 clones, with approximately 90% found just once. The sequencing sample was made of peripheral blood. The V call is TRBV5-4, the J call TRBJ2-3; 11 bases are a match to TRBD2. The sequence derives from a woman in her thirties with COVID-19, enrolled during active disease. Written as DNA, the CDR3 is TGTGCCAGCAGCTTGCCCTCTAGCGGGAGGTCGGGGCAGTATTTT. Its protein product is CASSLPSSGRSGQYF.